The TCR beta chain under discussion was sequenced for a study of CXCR3-negative and CXCR3-positive naive CD8 T cells (dated by TCRdb to about 2019). For the wider study: In total, 120 million to 150 million TRB reads were obtained, which works out to roughly 1.5 +/- 0.3 million reads per library. The diversity and physicochemical repertoire analyses included around 10 donors pooled from two independent experiments. For the TRBV-TRBJ cluster analysis, the naive subsets came from 5 donors, while the memory cells came from 3 donors.

Sequenced using a NextSeq 550. The Human TCR Profiling Kit (MiLaboratory) was used to make UMI-labeled 5' RACE TRB cDNA libraries. The full amount of extracted RNA was used for cDNA synthesis, and the full amount of resulting cDNA was used for PCR amplification. Libraries were prepared in parallel with an identical number of PCR cycles. The authors' analysis ran thus. About 53,000 +/- 9,400 unique UMI-labeled TRB cDNA molecules per library were extracted with MIGEC and MiXCR, with at least two reads per UMI required. On average, approximately 40,000 +/- 10,000 functional in-frame TRB CDR3 nucleotide clonotypes lacking stop codons were found per library. After downsampling to 5000 UMI-labeled TRB molecules per sample, diversity metrics such as normalized Shannon-Wiener and Chao1 were calculated in VDJtools. VDJtools computed clonotype-size-weighted physicochemical properties of the central five CDR3 residues: interaction energy, strength, volume and Kidera factor 4. Based on TCRdb reprocessing of the reads, there is one entry per CDR3 protein sequence, and DNA is missing. The V and J calls here are based on TCRdb, not the publication. The sample's table lists a count of fewer than 140,000 distinct CDR3 sequences. 0.38% of the sample lies in the top ten.

What the research found in general, with its limitations: Repertoire diversity was comparably high in both naive subsets but much lower in memory CD8+ T cells. TRB CDR3s from CXCR3-positive naive cells showed higher hydrophobicity (lower Kidera factor 4), lower energy, and higher strength and volume indices than CXCR3-negative naive cells. Because surface CD5, which is linked to self-reactivity in mice, was comparable between the naive subsets, TCR interaction strength was also inferred from TRB CDR3 physicochemical properties. Similar TRBV-TRBJ usage was shown by naive CXCR3-negative and CXCR3-positive cells from the same donor, whereas distinct patterns were shown by memory cells. CXCR3 expression partially decreased after cryopreservation, so most assays used freshly isolated PBMCs.

A note on this clonotype: Its antigen remains unidentified.

There are 15 amino acids in the CDR3, from cysteine to phenylalanine inclusive. No DNA is recorded. For each CD8+ T cell subset, flow sorting was done in triplicate, and under 350,000 cells per subset went directly into RLT lysis buffer. To keep memory contaminants out, a stringent definition of naive CD8+ T cells was applied: CD45RO-CCR7+CD27+CD95-. Using standard density gradient centrifugation, peripheral blood mononuclear cells were isolated from buffy coats. A FACSAria III was used to flow-sort naive CXCR3-negative and CXCR3-positive CD8+ T cells. Total RNA was extracted from sorted cells with an RNeasy Mini Kit.

What was sequenced was naive CXCR3+ CD8+ T cells from blood. The cell subset or site label on this specimen signifies: CD45RO-CCR7+CD27+CD95- naive CD8+ T cells expressing CXCR3 (TNR3+). Recombination joined TRBV12-3 or TRBV12-4 with TRBJ2-7. The TCR sequence derives from a human donor in good health. Some clones in this sample may be carry-over from other donors' samples. The CDR3 reads CASSLARGTTYEQYF.